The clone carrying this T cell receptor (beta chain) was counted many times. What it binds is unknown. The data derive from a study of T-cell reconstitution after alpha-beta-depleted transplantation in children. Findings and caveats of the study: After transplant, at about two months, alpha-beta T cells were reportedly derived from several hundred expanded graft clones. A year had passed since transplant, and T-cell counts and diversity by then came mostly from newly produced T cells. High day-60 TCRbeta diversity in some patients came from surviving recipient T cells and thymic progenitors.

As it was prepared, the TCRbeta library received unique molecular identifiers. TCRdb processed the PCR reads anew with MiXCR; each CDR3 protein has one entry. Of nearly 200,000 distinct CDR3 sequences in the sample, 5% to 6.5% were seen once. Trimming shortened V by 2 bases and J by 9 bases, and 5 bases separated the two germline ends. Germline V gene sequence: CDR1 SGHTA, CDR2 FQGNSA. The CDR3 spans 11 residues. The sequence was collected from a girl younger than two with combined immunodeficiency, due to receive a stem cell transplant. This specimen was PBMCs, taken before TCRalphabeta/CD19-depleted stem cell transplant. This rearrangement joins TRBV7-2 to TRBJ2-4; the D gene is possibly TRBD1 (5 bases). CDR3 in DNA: TGTGCCAGCAGCTTACAGGGCATTCAGTACTTC. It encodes CASSLQGIQYF.